What follows are 24 T cell receptor beta chains derived from one specimen sequenced in a study of shared clonotypes between healthy human individuals. Produced via immunoSEQ multiplex PCR; TCRdb's table is partial and in-frame only. The repertoire holds 2 million to 3 million clones, with approximately 93% as singletons. Input material: naive CD4+ T cells from PBMCs. The subset denotes: CD45RA+ positively selected. These receptors came from a man between 18 and 29 years old in good health. Some clones in this sample may be carry-over from other donors' samples.

The genes are TRBV30 and TRBJ1-3, with TRBD1 as a possible D gene (5 bases). V was pared by 5 bases and J by 0 bases, with 20 bases between. The CDR3 sequence is 17 residues long. Looked up from germline, CDR1 is GTSNPN and CDR2 is SVGIG (reference sequence). The CDR3 loop reads CAWEQRSGSTSGNTIYF. The CDR3 coding sequence is TGTGCCTGGGAACAGAGGTCAGGGAGTACCTCTGGAAACACCATATATTTT.

As to this clone: Other DNA sequences in the same sample also yield this CDR3. V usage is TRBV27 and J usage is TRBJ2-2, with 8 nucleotides matching TRBD1. Germline-derived CDR1 and CDR2 are MNHEY and SMNVEV (reference sequence). The CDR3 sequence is 14 residues long. J gave up 1 base and V 5 bases, and 0 bases lay outside the gene matches. The CDR3 region is CASSGTGNTGELFF. The CDR3 nucleotides read TGTGCCAGCAGTGGGACAGGGAACACCGGGGAGCTGTTTTTT.

The chain combines TRBV11-2 with TRBJ1-2, with 9 bases that match TRBD1. The CDR3 is made up of 15 amino acids. The germline V gene encodes CDR1 SGHAT and CDR2 FQNNGV. V lost 4 bases and J lost 3; bases outside the gene matches: 6. The CDR3 DNA reads as TGTGCCAGCAGCTCATACGACAGGGGGGACTATGGCTACACCTTC. The encoded protein is CASSSYDRGDYGYTF.

The V call is TRBV2, the J call TRBJ1-1; D unclear. The CDR3 covers 15 residues. Trimming stripped 8 bases from V and 1 base from J, with 17 bases between. Germline V CDR1 and CDR2: SNHLY, FYNNEI. The chain's CDR3 is CASAGVGGPNTEAFF. In DNA form, the CDR3 reads TGTGCCAGCGCTGGTGTAGGCGGGCCGAACACTGAAGCTTTCTTT. Supplemented by reference TRBV2 and TRBJ1-1, the full variable domain reads EPEVTQTPSHQVTQMGQEVILRCVPISNHLYFYWYRQILGQKVEFLVSFYNNEISEKSEIFDDQFSVERPDGSNFTLKIRSTKLEDSAMYFCASAGVGGPNTEAFFGQGTRLTVV.

The V and J genes are TRBV28 and TRBJ1-2; D not resolved. Trimming left V 6 bases short and J 5 bases short, with 13 bases between. The CDR3 length is 13 residues. Germline CDR1 and CDR2: MDHEN and SYDVKM. The CDR3 spells CASSPGNEYGYTF. As DNA, the CDR3 is TGTGCCAGCAGCCCCGGTAATGAGTATGGCTACACCTTC.

CDR3 in DNA: TGTGCCAGCAGCTTGGCAGTGACAGGGGTTTCCGGGGAGCTGTTTTTT. As protein: CASSLAVTGVSGELFF. The gene calls are TRBV5-5 and TRBJ2-2, with TRBD1 matching 8 bases. Trimming took 0 bases from V and 6 from J; bases not matched to a gene: 7. Per germline, CDR1 SGHKS and CDR2 YYEKEE (reference sequence). This CDR3 contains 16 residues.

This clone came up a few times. The rearrangement joins TRBV4-1 to TRBJ2-7, with 7 bases identical to TRBD2. The CDR3 has 12 residues. The V gene end was trimmed by 3 bases and the J gene end by 6 bases; junction bases not matched to a gene: 2. Germline CDR1 reads MGHRA; CDR2 reads YSYEKL. CDR3 residues: CASSQIAGEQYF. The DNA for the CDR3 is TGCGCCAGCAGCCAGATAGCGGGCGAGCAGTACTTC.

V is TRBV6-1 and J is TRBJ2-1, with D perhaps assigned TRBD1 or TRBD2 (6 bases each). Germline CDR1 MNHNS, CDR2 SASEGT. V was trimmed by 6 bases and J by 7 bases, leaving 19 bases between them. The CDR3 totals 15 residues. The CDR3 DNA follows: TGTGCCAGCAGCTTCAGTTGGGGGGCTGAGAATGAGCAGTTCTTC. This translates into CASSFSWGAENEQFF.

This chain joins TRBV9 and TRBJ1-2; D gene unclear. The germline gives CDR1 SGDLS, CDR2 YYNGEE. V was cut by 0 bases and J by 8 bases, with 17 bases left in between. The CDR3 consists of 15 residues. As DNA, the CDR3 is TGTGCCAGCAGCGTAGTGTCGGGCGTCAACCAGGGCTACACCTTC. Translating it yields CASSVVSGVNQGYTF.

CDR3 DNA sequence: TGTGCCAGTAGTATCTATCCGCAGGGGGCAACTAATGAAAAACTGTTTTTT. Protein: CASSIYPQGATNEKLFF. The chain is built from TRBV19 and TRBJ1-4, with 7 bases lining up with TRBD1. Germline lookup yields CDR1 LNHDA and CDR2 SQIVND (reference sequence). V was pared by 3 bases and J by 0 bases, with 7 bases of the junction left unmatched. The CDR3 is 17 amino acids.

The sample holds one count of this clone. V gene TRBV15 combines with J gene TRBJ1-5; a possible D gene is TRBD1 (5 bases). Trimming stripped 6 bases from V and 5 bases from J, with 11 bases between. Germline CDR1 is LNHNV and CDR2 is YYDKDF (reference sequence). This CDR3 has 13 residues. CDR3 sequence: CATRKQGYQPQHF. The CDR3 DNA is TGTGCCACCAGAAAGCAGGGTTATCAGCCCCAGCATTTT. Using reference TRBV15 and TRBJ1-5 for the parts outside the CDR3, the full variable domain is DAMVIQNPRYQVTQFGKPVTLSCSQTLNHNVMYWYQQKSSQAPKLLFHYYDKDFNNEADTPDNFQSRRPNTSFCFLDIRSPGLGDTAMYLCATRKQGYQPQHFGDGTRLSIL.

The chain combines TRBV29-1 with TRBJ1-2; 9 bases map to TRBD1. The CDR3 totals 13 residues. Per the germline V gene, CDR1 is SQVTM and CDR2 is ANQGSEA. With V trimmed by 7 bases and J by 5 bases, 8 bases remained unmatched. Here the CDR3 DNA reads TGCAGCGGGGGGACAGGGATAAATTATGGCTACACCTTC. It codes for CSGGTGINYGYTF.

The chain uses TRBV2 and TRBJ2-1, with 8 nucleotides matching TRBD2. CDR1 is SNHLY, CDR2 FYNNEI, per germline. The V segment lost 5 bases and the J segment 4 bases; nucleotides outside the gene matches: 7. CDR3 size: 15 residues. CDR3 sequence: CASSRLASYYNEQFF. The CDR3 DNA reads TGTGCCAGCAGTCGACTAGCGTCCTATTACAATGAGCAGTTCTTC.

The J gene is TRBJ2-1, the V gene TRBV2; weak D call: TRBD2 (6 bases). The CDR3 loop spans 16 amino acids. Deletions cut 5 bases from V and 9 bases from J, with 23 bases between. CDR1 and CDR2 from the germline V gene are SNHLY and FYNNEI. CDR3 amino acids: CASSNYSGLWIVEQFF. The CDR3 DNA is TGTGCCAGCAGTAATTATAGCGGTCTTTGGATCGTTGAGCAGTTCTTC.

The chain combines TRBV5-6 with TRBJ2-7; 9 bases line up with TRBD1. Per the germline V gene, CDR1 is SGHDT and CDR2 is YYEEEE. V shed 6 bases and J 3 bases; nucleotides not matched to a gene: 7. The CDR3 length is 14 residues. This CDR3 is CASTLGQGGYEQYF. In nucleotides, the CDR3 is TGTGCCAGCACCCTGGGACAGGGAGGCTACGAGCAGTACTTC.

This clone was observed a single time. The J gene is TRBJ1-1, the V gene TRBV14; maybe TRBD1 (6 bases). This CDR3 region has 19 residues. V lost 0 bases to trimming and J lost 2 bases, with 22 bases between them. The V gene's germline CDR1 is SGHDN and CDR2 FVKESK. The CDR3 here is CASSQDQEGGRYLNTEAFF. CDR3 bases: TGTGCCAGCAGCCAAGATCAGGAGGGGGGCAGATATCTAAACACTGAAGCTTTCTTT.

The V gene is TRBV9, the J gene TRBJ2-7; tentative D call: TRBD1 (5 bases). V lost 0 bases, J lost 7 bases, and 11 bases lay in between. This CDR3 region has 13 residues. CDR1 is SGDLS and CDR2 is YYNGEE in the germline V gene. As DNA, the CDR3 is TGTGCCAGCAGCGTAGACCCAGCAGGGGAGCAGTACTTC. This codes for CASSVDPAGEQYF.

V usage is TRBV2 and J usage is TRBJ2-5, with 9 bases matching TRBD2. This CDR3 contains 16 residues. Looked up from germline, CDR1 is SNHLY and CDR2 is FYNNEI. Trimming at V came to 7 bases and at J to 5 bases, leaving 14 bases not matched to a gene. CDR3 DNA: TGTGCCAGCACTCCGGGTGAGCGGGAGGCCGCGGAGACCCAGTACTTC. This sequence encodes CASTPGEREAAETQYF.

The chain joins TRBV28 to TRBJ2-3; D assignment may be TRBD1 or TRBD2 (6 bases each). Germline CDR1 reads MDHEN; CDR2 reads SYDVKM. The CDR3 length is 11 residues. V dropped 6 bases and J dropped 11 bases, with 12 bases sitting between them. CDR3 DNA: TGTGCCAGCAGCCTGGGGGGCTTGCAGTATTTT. Encoded protein: CASSLGGLQYF.

CDR3 amino acids: CASSPNGQGDYEQYF. DNA for the CDR3: TGTGCCAGCAGTCCCAATGGACAGGGGGACTACGAGCAGTACTTC. The V gene is TRBV28, the J gene TRBJ2-7, with 10 positions matching TRBD1. This CDR3 contains 15 residues. Germline V gene lookup returns CDR1 MDHEN and CDR2 SYDVKM. Trimming took 5 bases from V and 3 from J; bases not matched to a gene: 7.

The V call is TRBV9, the J call TRBJ1-2; TRBD1 might be the D (6 bases). CDR1 and CDR2 (germline): SGDLS, YYNGEE. The germline V and J ends were trimmed by 0 bases and 4 bases, with 16 bases remaining between them. The length of the CDR3 is 16 residues. The chain's CDR3 is CASSVEVGGQIYGYTF. The CDR3 bases are TGTGCCAGCAGCGTAGAGGTGGGGGGACAAATCTATGGCTACACCTTC.

This rearrangement joins TRBV11-3 to TRBJ1-2, with a possible D match to TRBD1 (6 bases). The CDR3 is 14 amino acids. Per the germline V gene, CDR1 is SGHNT and CDR2 is YENEEA. Trimming took off 2 bases at V and 8 bases at J, with 15 bases between the two ends. DNA for the CDR3: TGTGCCAGCAGCTTATCGGGGGCGCGAAGCGGCTACACCTTC. It translates to CASSLSGARSGYTF.

This chain uses TRBV29-1 with TRBJ2-5; D perhaps matches TRBD2 (5 bases). From germline, CDR1 is SQVTM and CDR2 ANQGSEA. The length of the CDR3 is 15 residues. V lost 1 base and J lost 9, with 21 bases in between. CDR3 nucleotide sequence: TGCAGCGTTGAAGGGGCGGGCGGTAAAGCCGGGCCCCAGTACTTC. Encoded protein: CSVEGAGGKAGPQYF. The full variable domain, its missing parts supplied by reference TRBV29-1 and TRBJ2-5, is SAVISQKPSRDICQRGTSLTIQCQVDSQVTMMFWYRQQPGQSLTLIATANQGSEATYESGFVIDKFPISRPNLTFSTLTVSNMSPEDSSIYLCSVEGAGGKAGPQYFGPGTRLLVL.

For this clone: Other DNA sequences in this sample translate to the same CDR3. J is TRBJ2-1 and V is TRBV9; D unclear. The CDR3 length is 13 residues. Per germline, CDR1 SGDLS and CDR2 YYNGEE. Trimming left V 0 bases short and J 4 bases short, with 5 bases between. This CDR3 is CASSVGSYNEQFF. The CDR3 nucleotides read TGTGCCAGCAGCGTAGGAAGTTACAATGAGCAGTTCTTC.